This entry features one T cell receptor (beta chain) sequence. What it binds is not known. This sample is drawn from a study of cytomegalovirus exposure and HLA in healthy donors. The V and J ends lost 7 bases and 7 bases respectively, with 5 bases between them. CDR1 MNHNS and CDR2 SASEGT come from the germline V gene. The CDR3 contains 11 residues. Study results and caveats: Presence/absence analyses took donor sequencing depth as roughly uniform.

With 60 Vbeta and 13 Jbeta primers, the PCR was carried out. The data were produced by immunoSEQ multiplex PCR, yet TCRdb's version contains in-frame clones alone and is incomplete. Altogether 40,000 to 55,000 clones are present, 81% being singletons, with the ten largest covering 2.5%. The V and J genes are TRBV6-1 and TRBJ1-6; D remains unclear. Sequenced input: PBMCs. This receptor was taken from a boy aged 5-17 years in good health and CMV-seropositive. The CDR3: CASTQNSPLHF. The DNA for the CDR3 is TGTGCCAGCACCCAAAATTCACCCCTCCACTTT.